Shown below are 21 T cell receptor beta chains from a single sample sequenced in a study of T cells in Graves' hyperthyroidism and ophthalmopathy. Authors of the study amplified TCR beta CDR3 regions from RNA transcripts. The TCR CDR3 first-round RT-PCR relied on the HTBI primer set. TCRdb recomputed calls from the multiplex PCR reads with MiXCR, one row per CDR3 protein. The data contain some 200,000 distinct CDR3 sequences, around 17% of them singletons. The specimen sequenced was blood. These receptors all come from a woman between 50 and 59 years old with Graves' hyperthyroidism.

Many counts were recorded for this clonotype. The J gene is TRBJ2-1, the V gene TRBV20-1, with D uncertain. Germline V gene sequence: CDR1 DFQATT, CDR2 SNEGSKA (reference sequence). The CDR3 runs 11 residues. V lost 6 bases and J lost 4, with 7 bases in between. CDR3 in amino acids: CSAPQYNEQFF. The DNA of the CDR3 is TGCAGTGCCCCACAGTACAATGAGCAGTTCTTC.

This clonotype was counted at least ten times. This rearrangement joins TRBV7-8 to TRBJ1-2; no clear D gene. The CDR3 totals 16 residues. CDR1 and CDR2 from the germline V gene are SGHVS and FQNEAQ. V lost 3 bases to trimming and J lost 0 bases, with 14 bases between them. CDR3 region: CASSFRVRTANYGYTF. The DNA of the CDR3 is TGTGCCAGCAGCTTTAGGGTCCGGACCGCTAACTATGGCTACACCTTC.

In its sample, this clonotype was seen many times. The V gene is TRBV7-2, the J gene TRBJ2-3; TRBD1 agrees at 7 bases. Germline trimming cut 2 bases from V and 0 bases from J; bases unmatched to any gene: 2. The CDR3 runs 15 residues. Germline V CDR1 and CDR2: SGHTA, FQGNSA. CDR3 sequence reads: CASSLRGQSTDTQYF. The CDR3 bases are TGTGCCAGCAGCTTAAGGGGACAGAGCACAGATACGCAGTATTTT.

This clonotype was detected many times. The V and J genes are TRBV20-1 and TRBJ2-7, with 9 positions matching TRBD1. The CDR3 extends over 16 amino acids. The ends lost 6 bases at V and 2 bases at J; junction bases unmatched: 14. The germline V gene encodes CDR1 DFQATT and CDR2 SNEGSKA (reference sequence). This CDR3 reads CSAPQGAGTWTYEQYF. The CDR3 nucleotides are TGCAGTGCGCCACAGGGGGCAGGGACTTGGACCTACGAGCAGTACTTC.

This chain connects TRBV30 to TRBJ2-5; D gene unclear. Trimming cost V 3 bases and J 4 bases, with 12 bases left between them. The CDR3 totals 13 residues. Per the germline V gene, CDR1 is GTSNPN and CDR2 is SVGIG (reference sequence). CDR3 residues: CAWSRTALETQYF. Written as DNA, the CDR3 is TGTGCCTGGAGCCGGACCGCTCTAGAGACCCAGTACTTC.

The chain links TRBV7-9 to TRBJ2-1; unclear D gene. The CDR3 is 16 residues long. Germline CDR1 reads SEHNR; CDR2 reads FQNEAQ (reference sequence). Trimming left V 2 bases short and J 6 bases short, with 17 bases between. The CDR3 is CASSLLTAGAINEQFF. The CDR3, as DNA: TGTGCCAGCAGCTTATTGACCGCAGGAGCTATCAATGAGCAGTTCTTC.

This clonotype was counted ten times or more. The CDR3 region is CAISERETSYNEQFF. CDR3 in DNA: TGTGCCATCAGTGAGAGGGAGACTTCCTACAATGAGCAGTTCTTC. The genes are TRBV10-3 and TRBJ2-1; D is possibly TRBD2 (5 bases). The CDR3 is made up of 15 amino acids. Germline V lookup: CDR1 ENHRY, CDR2 SYGVKD. Deletions cut 2 bases from V and 1 base from J, with 9 bases between.

This clonotype occurred many times. The chain uses TRBV12-3 or TRBV12-4 and TRBJ2-2, with 7 bases lining up with TRBD1. J lost 2 bases, V lost 6 bases, and 6 bases had no gene match. This CDR3 is built from 15 residues. The CDR3 loop reads CASSATGANTGELFF. Here the CDR3 DNA reads TGTGCCAGCAGCGCTACAGGGGCTAACACCGGGGAGCTGTTTTTT.

This clonotype was detected many times. The rearrangement links TRBV6-1 to TRBJ2-3; TRBD1 matches at 9 bases. Per germline, CDR1 MNHNS and CDR2 SASEGT. V gave up 7 bases and J gave up 6 bases; unmatched junction bases: 11. This CDR3 contains 15 residues. This CDR3 is CASKVTGGPSDTQYF. In nucleotides, the CDR3 is TGTGCCAGCAAAGTTACAGGGGGCCCTTCGGATACGCAGTATTTT.

This clonotype appeared many times. The chain recombines TRBV7-8 with TRBJ2-3; TRBD2 aligns across 9 bases. Per the germline V gene, CDR1 is SGHVS and CDR2 is FQNEAQ. CDR3 length: 19 amino acids. The V gene end was trimmed by 5 bases and the J gene end by 4 bases; junction bases not matched to a gene: 19. The CDR3 is CASSRPRSAGGPGPDTQYF. DNA of the CDR3: TGTGCCAGCAGCCGCCCGAGGAGTGCGGGAGGGCCCGGTCCAGATACGCAGTATTTT.

This clonotype was counted ten times or more. The CDR3 reads CASSLGAGAAYEQYF. The CDR3 region has the DNA TGTGCCAGCAGTTTGGGGGCAGGGGCGGCCTACGAGCAGTACTTC. The rearrangement uses TRBV12-3 or TRBV12-4 and TRBJ2-7; D may be TRBD1 (6 bases). V lost 3 bases and J 2 bases, leaving 14 bases between the germline ends. This CDR3 spans 15 amino acids.

This clonotype appeared many times. The chain employs TRBV2 and TRBJ2-7; the D gene is possibly TRBD1 (6 bases). The CDR3 length is 14 residues. With 4 bases removed from V and 0 bases from J, the gap between germline ends came to 10 bases. CDR1 SNHLY and CDR2 FYNNEI come from the germline V gene. The CDR3 reads CASSGQGSSYEQYF. In DNA form, the CDR3 reads TGTGCCAGCAGTGGTCAGGGGAGCTCCTACGAGCAGTACTTC.

The chain employs TRBV5-1 and TRBJ2-1; 7 bases agree with TRBD2. The length of the CDR3 is 14 residues. Germline values: CDR1 SGHRS, CDR2 YFSETQ. The junction had 8 bases not matched to a gene; V was cut back by 5 bases and J by 6 bases. CDR3 region: CASRGTIGSNEQFF. In nucleotides, the CDR3 is TGCGCCAGCAGGGGGACTATCGGGTCCAATGAGCAGTTCTTC.

The CDR3 is CASRLLNTAYEQYF. DNA of the CDR3: TGTGCCAGCCGACTCCTTAACACGGCCTACGAGCAGTACTTC. The chain uses TRBV6-1 and TRBJ2-7; D gene uncertain. Between the trimmed V and J ends, which lost 8 bases and 2 bases, there was a span of 16 bases. Germline assignment: CDR1 MNHNS and CDR2 SASEGT. This CDR3 has 14 amino acids.

This clonotype was picked up many times. The chain employs TRBV2 and TRBJ2-1, with a possible D match to TRBD1 (6 bases). Per the germline V gene, CDR1 is SNHLY and CDR2 is FYNNEI. The V and J ends lost 7 bases and 6 bases respectively, with 13 bases between them. The CDR3 has 13 amino acids. The CDR3 region has the DNA TGTGCCAGCAACCCTGGACAGTCCAATGAGCAGTTCTTC. Protein: CASNPGQSNEQFF.

This clonotype was observed a few times. The J gene is TRBJ2-1, the V gene TRBV19; 9 bases match TRBD1. Germline CDR1 LNHDA, CDR2 SQIVND (reference sequence). The ends lost 5 bases at V and 7 bases at J; junction bases unmatched: 30. The CDR3 contains 22 residues. In DNA form, the CDR3 reads TGTGCCAGTAGTGGCGGGACAGGGCAACGGGGGACTAAAGCGGGAACTTTGAATGAGCAGTTCTTC. Its protein product is CASSGGTGQRGTKAGTLNEQFF.

This clonotype was picked up a small number of times. This sequence joins TRBV24-1 and TRBJ2-2; no definite D call. Trimming took 3 bases from V and 5 from J, leaving 6 bases between them. Germline-derived CDR1 and CDR2 are KGHDR and SFDVKD. CDR3 length equals 13 residues. The CDR3 DNA reads as TGTGCCACCAGTGATGTGCAGACCGGGGAGCTGTTTTTT. Its translation: CATSDVQTGELFF.

The rearrangement links TRBV6-1 to TRBJ2-3; D not certain. With 1 base removed from V and 6 bases from J, the gap between germline ends came to 11 bases. CDR3 length: 14 residues. Germline V lookup: CDR1 MNHNS, CDR2 SASEGT. The CDR3 bases are TGTGCCAGCAGTGAAGGCCCATCAGCGGATACGCAGTATTTT. Amino acids: CASSEGPSADTQYF.

This clonotype was found a few times. In nucleotides, the CDR3 is TGTGCCAGCAGTTTCCGTTATGGACAGGGTTCCCAGGGAAACACTGAAGCTTTCTTT. Translated, it gives CASSFRYGQGSQGNTEAFF. This chain connects TRBV27 to TRBJ1-1; TRBD1 agrees at 8 bases. The length of the CDR3 is 19 residues. With V trimmed by 3 bases and J by 2 bases, 17 bases remained unmatched. Germline V CDR1 and CDR2: MNHEY, SMNVEV (reference sequence).

This clonotype was recorded at least ten times. The genes are TRBV11-3 and TRBJ2-3, with D possibly matching TRBD2 (5 bases). The V end was cut by 2 bases, the J end by 6 bases, with 6 bases between. The CDR3 length is 12 residues. Germline V gene lookup returns CDR1 SGHNT and CDR2 YENEEA. Here the CDR3 DNA reads TGTGCCAGCAGCTTAACGGGGGATACGCAGTATTTT. This gives the protein CASSLTGDTQYF. Combining the CDR3 with reference TRBV11-3 and TRBJ2-3 gives the whole variable domain EAGVVQSPRYKIIEKKQPVAFWCNPISGHNTLYWYLQNLGQGPELLIRYENEEAVDDSQLPKDRFSAERLKGVDSTLKIQPAELGDSAVYLCASSLTGDTQYFGPGTRLTVL.

This clonotype came up a few times. The V gene is TRBV5-5, the J gene TRBJ2-7; D unresolved. Trimming removed 4 bases from V and 0 bases from J, with 17 bases in between. Looked up from germline, CDR1 is SGHKS and CDR2 is YYEKEE (reference sequence). The CDR3 runs 16 residues. CDR3 in DNA: TGTGCCAGCAGCAACCCCGGGCCGGTCTCCTCCTACGAGCAGTACTTC. It codes for CASSNPGPVSSYEQYF.